This passage covers 27 T cell receptor beta chains from one sample sequenced in a study of regulatory and conventional T cells in RAG deficiency. The sorted conventional CD4+ T cells were CD25-low and CD127-high, with genomic DNA sequenced. Method: immunoSEQ multiplex PCR; TCRdb's copy keeps in-frame clones and lacks some. In the table there are 45,000 to 50,000 clones, about 87% of which are singletons. These data were also filed under a second study, of regulatory T cells. As that study records: Primers: 52 TRBV forward and 13 TRBJ reverse.

Input material: CD4+ effector T cells sorted from blood. These receptors were collected from a human donor in good health.

The J gene is TRBJ1-4, the V gene TRBV30, with 11 positions matching TRBD1. This CDR3 region has 17 residues. CDR1 and CDR2 (germline): GTSNPN, SVGIG (reference sequence). The V gene end was trimmed by 2 bases and the J gene end by 1 base; junction bases not matched to a gene: 6. In DNA form, the CDR3 reads TGTGCCTGGAGTCCATGGACAGGGGGCAGAACTAATGAAAAACTGTTTTTT. Residues: CAWSPWTGGRTNEKLFF.

This chain connects TRBV6-6 to TRBJ1-5; D is possibly TRBD1 (6 bases). The V gene lost 6 bases and the J gene lost 5 bases, with 17 bases spanning the gap. This CDR3 has 15 amino acids. Germline V gene lookup returns CDR1 MNHNY and CDR2 SVGAGI (reference sequence). The CDR3 region is CASSRTAWVDQPQHF. CDR3 bases: TGTGCCAGCAGCCGGACAGCCTGGGTAGATCAGCCCCAGCATTTT.

This chain connects TRBV15 to TRBJ2-7; D perhaps matches TRBD1 (6 bases). V was clipped by 3 bases and J by 2 bases, with 14 bases between them. The CDR3 contains 15 residues. Germline V gives CDR1 LNHNV, CDR2 YYDKDF (reference sequence). The CDR3 sequence is CATSRFQQGPYEQYF. CDR3 coding DNA: TGTGCCACCAGCAGGTTTCAACAGGGCCCCTACGAGCAGTACTTC.

The CDR3 sequence is CASSQQGGSYGYTF. The CDR3 DNA reads TGTGCCAGCAGCCAGCAGGGGGGTAGCTATGGCTACACCTTC. The genes are TRBV4-2 and TRBJ1-2; 7 bases align to TRBD1. J lost 4 bases, V lost 3 bases, and 5 bases had no gene match. The CDR3 has 14 amino acids. Germline CDR1 is LGHNA and CDR2 is YNFKEQ.

V is TRBV7-9 and J is TRBJ2-7; D perhaps matches TRBD2 (5 bases). Germline V gives CDR1 SEHNR, CDR2 FQNEAQ (reference sequence). CDR3 length: 13 residues. The ends were cut back, 3 bases at V and 6 bases at J, with 12 bases in the middle. In DNA form, the CDR3 reads TGTGCCAGCAGCTTTCGGGAAGGTTCCGAGCAGTACTTC. Translation gives CASSFREGSEQYF.

J is TRBJ2-6 and V is TRBV19, with a weak D call TRBD2 (5 bases). This CDR3 spans 14 amino acids. The V end was cut by 7 bases, the J end by 2 bases, with 9 bases between. Germline V gene sequence: CDR1 LNHDA, CDR2 SQIVND (reference sequence). CDR3 in DNA: TGTGCCAGTAAGGAGGTGGCTGGGGCCAACGTCCTGACTTTC. It specifies CASKEVAGANVLTF.

This clone was detected only once. V usage is TRBV9 and J usage is TRBJ1-1, with D uncertain. CDR3 length equals 14 residues. Germline V gene sequence: CDR1 SGDLS, CDR2 YYNGEE. The V end lost 4 bases, the J end lost 0 bases, and 10 bases lay between the germline ends. In DNA, the CDR3 is TGTGCCAGCAGCCCTAGCTCTTTGAACACTGAAGCTTTCTTT. It yields the protein CASSPSSLNTEAFF.

The rearrangement joins TRBV30 to TRBJ1-2; TRBD1 aligns across 10 bases. There are 14 residues in the CDR3. V gave up 0 bases and J gave up 2 bases; unmatched junction bases: 0. Per the germline V gene, CDR1 is GTSNPN and CDR2 is SVGIG (reference sequence). CDR3 DNA: TGTGCCTGGAGTGTGGACAGGGGGAACTATGGCTACACCTTC. Translation: CAWSVDRGNYGYTF.

The rearrangement joins TRBV21-1 to TRBJ1-6; TRBD1, the D gene given by the table, was not confirmed from the DNA. TRBV21-1 is described as a pseudogene. This CDR3 region has 20 residues. The CDR3 DNA is TGTGCCAGCAGCAACCCTCCGGGACAGGGGGAGAGCTCCTATAATTCACCCCTCCACTTT. Translation: CASSNPPGQGESSYNSPLHF.

This chain connects TRBV5-1 to TRBJ1-1; 11 positions match TRBD1. The V gene's germline CDR1 is SGHRS and CDR2 YFSETQ. V trimming: 4 bases; J trimming: 11 bases; junction bases outside the gene matches: 7. This CDR3 region has 13 residues. The CDR3 loop reads CASSLDRGQGAFF. CDR3 DNA sequence: TGCGCCAGCAGCCTGGACAGGGGGCAGGGGGCTTTCTTT.

The V and J genes are TRBV9 and TRBJ1-1, with 8 bases aligning to TRBD1. The CDR3 sequence is 13 residues long. The V gene end was trimmed by 0 bases and the J gene end by 11 bases; junction bases not matched to a gene: 6. The germline CDR1 and CDR2 sequences are SGDLS and YYNGEE. CDR3 sequence reads: CASSVGTTGAAFF. In DNA form, the CDR3 reads TGTGCCAGCAGCGTAGGGACGACAGGGGCTGCTTTCTTT.

In DNA, the CDR3 is TGTGCCAGCGGACCTTTAGCGGGCGTCACAGATACGCAGTATTTT. Residues: CASGPLAGVTDTQYF. The chain uses TRBV6-5 and TRBJ2-3; 7 nucleotides match TRBD2. The CDR3 sequence is 15 residues long. The germline CDR1 and CDR2 sequences are MNHEY and SVGAGI. Trimming removed 8 bases from V and 2 bases from J; junction bases left unmatched: 10.

The chain is built from TRBV7-3 and TRBJ2-2; the match to TRBD2 covers 9 bases. The V and J ends lost 5 bases and 3 bases, in that order; junction bases with no gene match: 4. Germline V gene sequence: CDR1 SGHTA, CDR2 FQGTGA. This CDR3 is built from 15 residues. CDR3 amino acids: CASSVAGVYTGELFF. The CDR3 bases are TGTGCCAGCAGCGTAGCGGGGGTTTACACCGGGGAGCTGTTTTTT.

This rearrangement joins TRBV9 to TRBJ2-2, with D possibly matching TRBD2 (6 bases). From germline, CDR1 is SGDLS and CDR2 YYNGEE. This CDR3 region has 14 residues. V was shortened by 5 bases and J by 7 bases, with 15 bases between the two germline ends. The CDR3 loop reads CASSSKLAGGELFF. CDR3 in DNA: TGTGCCAGCAGTTCAAAACTAGCCGGCGGGGAGCTGTTTTTT.

The J gene is TRBJ1-1, the V gene TRBV6-1; TRBD1 aligns across 9 bases. Germline loops: CDR1 MNHNS, CDR2 SASEGT. J was trimmed by 3 bases and V by 7 bases; bases with no gene match: 6. The CDR3 covers 14 residues. This CDR3 reads CASTEDRGDTEAFF. For the CDR3, the DNA is TGTGCCAGCACAGAAGACAGGGGGGACACTGAAGCTTTCTTT.

The genes are TRBV6-6 and TRBJ1-2, with D tentatively TRBD1 (5 bases). This CDR3 comprises 11 residues. Trimming removed 5 bases from V and 4 bases from J, with 5 bases in between. Germline-derived CDR1 and CDR2 are MNHNY and SVGAGI (reference sequence). The CDR3 here is CASSDSYGYTF. The CDR3, as DNA: TGTGCCAGCAGTGACAGCTATGGCTACACCTTC.

CDR3 residues: CASSLPQGDIQYF. The CDR3 DNA reads as TGCGCCAGCAGCTTGCCCCAGGGAGACATTCAGTACTTC. The rearrangement joins TRBV5-1 to TRBJ2-4; D is perhaps TRBD1 or TRBD2 (5 bases each). The CDR3 sequence is 13 residues long. CDR1 is SGHRS and CDR2 is YFSETQ in the germline V gene. V was clipped by 1 base and J by 8 bases, with 10 bases between them.

The DNA for the CDR3 is TGTGCCAGCAGAGATTATACGGGCAATCAGCCCCAGCATTTT. As protein: CASRDYTGNQPQHF. The rearrangement links TRBV6-1 to TRBJ1-5; no reliable D call. The CDR3 loop spans 14 amino acids. V gave up 6 bases and J gave up 2 bases, with 11 bases separating them. CDR1 and CDR2 from the germline V gene are MNHNS and SASEGT.

The chain has TRBV5-4 and TRBJ2-2, with D possibly matching TRBD1 (6 bases). This CDR3 is built from 14 residues. Germline V CDR1 and CDR2: SGHNT, YYREEE (reference sequence). Between the trimmed V and J ends, which lost 4 bases and 3 bases, there was a span of 10 bases. The CDR3: CASSLTGYTGELFF. DNA for the CDR3: TGTGCCAGCAGCCTGACAGGATACACCGGGGAGCTGTTTTTT.

The chain recombines TRBV10-3 with TRBJ1-2, with TRBD1 as a possible D gene (5 bases). The CDR3 runs to 15 residues. The V and J ends lost 0 bases and 3 bases respectively, with 11 bases between them. Germline loops: CDR1 ENHRY, CDR2 SYGVKD. In DNA, the CDR3 is TGTGCCATCAGTGAGTCGGGGAGGGGCGACTATGGCTACACCTTC. As protein: CAISESGRGDYGYTF.

This chain connects TRBV5-1 to TRBJ2-3, with 7 positions matching TRBD1. The CDR3 loop spans 16 amino acids. Germline assignment: CDR1 SGHRS and CDR2 YFSETQ. V was clipped by 4 bases and J by 0 bases; unmatched bases: 8. This CDR3 reads CASSPGTALSTDTQYF. The CDR3 DNA follows: TGCGCCAGCAGCCCCGGGACAGCACTAAGCACAGATACGCAGTATTTT.

This chain uses TRBV2 with TRBJ1-2, with 7 bases aligning to TRBD1. The CDR3 has 14 residues. CDR1 is SNHLY, CDR2 FYNNEI, per germline. Losses at the gene ends were 6 bases for V and 6 bases for J; bases not matched to a gene: 10. In DNA form, the CDR3 reads TGTGCCAGCAGACTGAGGCAGGGGGTTGATGGCTACACCTTC. Protein sequence: CASRLRQGVDGYTF. The whole variable domain, filled in from reference TRBV2 and TRBJ1-2, reads EPEVTQTPSHQVTQMGQEVILRCVPISNHLYFYWYRQILGQKVEFLVSFYNNEISEKSEIFDDQFSVERPDGSNFTLKIRSTKLEDSAMYFCASRLRQGVDGYTFGSGTRLTVV.

The CDR3 spells CASSSSPGADTQYF. The CDR3 nucleotides are TGTGCCAGTAGTTCAAGTCCGGGAGCAGATACGCAGTATTTT. This chain uses TRBV19 with TRBJ2-3; D might be TRBD2 (6 bases). The CDR3 length is 14 residues. Germline V gene data show CDR1 as LNHDA and CDR2 as SQIVND (reference sequence). Deletions cut 5 bases from V and 4 bases from J, with 13 bases between.

The chain couples TRBV6-5 to TRBJ2-7, with D tentatively TRBD1 (5 bases). Trimming cost V 8 bases and J 1 base, with 15 bases left between them. Germline V CDR1 and CDR2: MNHEY, SVGAGI. This CDR3 has 14 amino acids. CDR3 nucleotide sequence: TGTGCCAGCGAGCGTGGGGCCGGGTCCTACGAGCAGTACTTC. This encodes CASERGAGSYEQYF.

The rearrangement joins TRBV30 to TRBJ2-7; the match to TRBD1 covers 8 bases. This CDR3 is 11 amino acids long. Germline V gene data show CDR1 as GTSNPN and CDR2 as SVGIG (reference sequence). The ends lost 5 bases at V and 3 bases at J; junction bases unmatched: 0. The CDR3 DNA reads as TGTGCCTGGGACAGGGGCTACGAGCAGTACTTC. Protein product: CAWDRGYEQYF.

The rearrangement joins TRBV7-9 to TRBJ1-5; 7 nucleotides match TRBD1. V lost 1 base to trimming and J lost 6 bases; unmatched junction nucleotides: 9. The CDR3 sequence is 16 residues long. The germline gives CDR1 SEHNR, CDR2 FQNEAQ (reference sequence). Written as DNA, the CDR3 is TGTGCCAGCAGCTTAGGCGCAGGGGGATATAGTCAGCCCCAGCATTTT. This codes for CASSLGAGGYSQPQHF.

This clone was detected once. This chain uses TRBV7-6 with TRBJ2-5, with D possibly being TRBD1 or TRBD2 (5 bases each). The end of the DNA aligns better with TRBJ2-7, so the J call may be wrong. This CDR3 has 16 residues. Germline V gene data show CDR1 as SGHVS and CDR2 as FNYEAQ. In nucleotides, the CDR3 is TGTGCCAGCAGCTCCAATTCCAGGGAGAGCTCCTACGAGCAGTACTTC. Translation gives CASSSNSRESSYEQYF.